One sample yielded the 22 T cell receptor beta chains listed below, sequenced in a study of CD8 T cells in Susac syndrome (dated by TCRdb to between 2018 and 2020). Library preparation was by the immunoSEQ multiplex PCR assay. RNA was extracted using the RNeasy kit, and about 0.45 to 1 microgram was reverse transcribed with random hexamers. TCRdb reworked the public reads: Q25 trimming with fastp, MiXCR clone assembly, productive beta chains retained. Each record represents a unique CDR3 protein, reported with the most common genes and DNA among its rows. The sample contains about 300,000 distinct CDR3 sequences, 85% of them found a single time. The ten largest clones represent over 0.09% of the sample. Sequenced sample: CD8+ T cells from PBMCs. The origin of the receptors is a human donor with multiple sclerosis.

The genes are TRBV28 and TRBJ2-5, with 7 nucleotides matching TRBD1. This CDR3 comprises 13 residues. Germline V CDR1 and CDR2: MDHEN, SYDVKM. J lost 14 bases, V lost 4 bases, and 13 bases had no gene match. The CDR3 reads CASSYHLRQGLYF. The CDR3 coding sequence is TGTGCCAGCAGTTACCACCTCCGACAGGGTCTTTACTTC.

The chain joins TRBV3-1 to TRBJ2-7, with TRBD2 matching over 13 bases. V dropped 0 bases and J dropped 5; count of bases not matched to a gene: 4. In germline, CDR1 is LGHDT, CDR2 YNNKEL (reference sequence). The CDR3 extends over 16 amino acids. CDR3 loop: CASSQDGLAGAHEQYF. The CDR3 nucleotides are TGTGCCAGCAGCCAAGATGGACTAGCGGGAGCCCACGAGCAGTACTTC.

The chain combines TRBV6-5 with TRBJ2-2, with unresolved D. CDR1 MNHEY and CDR2 SVGAGI come from the germline V gene. Between the trimmed V and J ends, which lost 0 bases and 6 bases, there was a span of 8 bases. The CDR3 has 14 residues. CDR3 residues: CASSYSPSAGELFF. The DNA of the CDR3 is TGTGCCAGCAGTTACTCGCCGAGCGCCGGGGAGCTGTTTTTT.

V gene TRBV20-1 combines with J gene TRBJ2-7; D might be TRBD2 (6 bases). CDR3 size: 13 residues. Trimming took 6 bases from V and 4 from J, leaving 16 bases between them. The V gene's germline CDR1 is DFQATT and CDR2 SNEGSKA (reference sequence). CDR3 nucleotides: TGCAGTGCCTGGGACTCTTCGGAATACGAGCAGTACTTC. Amino acid sequence: CSAWDSSEYEQYF.

The chain combines TRBV20-1 with TRBJ2-3, with 8 bases identical to TRBD2. CDR3 size: 15 residues. In germline, CDR1 is DFQATT, CDR2 SNEGSKA (reference sequence). After removal of 2 bases from V and 2 bases from J, the junction contained 6 bases not matched to a gene. The CDR3: CSARSTSVPTDTQYF. CDR3 bases: TGCAGTGCTAGATCGACTAGCGTACCCACAGATACGCAGTATTTT.

This sequence joins TRBV29-1 and TRBJ2-7; D is unclear. CDR1 SQVTM and CDR2 ANQGSEA come from the germline V gene. This CDR3 is built from 10 residues. Trimming pared 4 bases from V and 2 bases from J, leaving 3 bases between. The CDR3 region is CSVAAYEQYF. In DNA form, the CDR3 reads TGCAGCGTTGCAGCCTACGAGCAGTACTTC.

The V gene is TRBV9, the J gene TRBJ2-1, with 12 positions matching TRBD2. J was trimmed by 7 bases and V by 3 bases; bases with no gene match: 8. This CDR3 region has 16 residues. The germline gives CDR1 SGDLS, CDR2 YYNGEE. In nucleotides, the CDR3 is TGTGCCAGCAGCGCAGTGACTAGCGGGAGAAAAAATGAGCAGTTCTTC. It encodes CASSAVTSGRKNEQFF.

This chain connects TRBV9 to TRBJ2-3, with 9 bases lining up with TRBD2. Looked up from germline, CDR1 is SGDLS and CDR2 is YYNGEE. V dropped 0 bases and J dropped 1; count of bases not matched to a gene: 6. The CDR3 length is 17 residues. The CDR3 DNA sequence: TGTGCCAGCAGCGTAGTAGATCGACTAGCGGGCACAGATACGCAGTATTTT. Translating gives CASSVVDRLAGTDTQYF.

The CDR3 sequence is CASRIAGLGYNEQFF. DNA for the CDR3: TGTGCCAGCAGGATAGCGGGCCTTGGATACAATGAGCAGTTCTTC. The chain links TRBV13 to TRBJ2-1; TRBD2 matches 7 bases. This CDR3 has 15 residues. Looked up from germline, CDR1 is PRHDT and CDR2 is FYEKMQ (reference sequence). Germline trimming cut 6 bases from V and 4 bases from J; bases unmatched to any gene: 9. The full variable domain, in which reference TRBV13 and TRBJ2-1 provide the parts outside the CDR3, is AAGVIQSPRHLIKEKRETATLKCYPIPRHDTVYWYQQGPGQDPQFLISFYEKMQSDKGSIPDRFSAQQFSDYHSELNMSSLELGDSALYFCASRIAGLGYNEQFFGPGTRLTVL.

The chain recombines TRBV25-1 with TRBJ2-1; the D gene is possibly TRBD2 (5 bases). Germline CDR1 MGHDK, CDR2 SYGVNS. The CDR3 has 16 amino acids. The germline V and J ends were trimmed by 5 bases and 9 bases, with 23 bases remaining between them. CDR3 in DNA: TGTGCCAGCAGTCGGGGTAAGTGGCTACGGCCTGGTGAGCAGTTCTTC. Amino acids: CASSRGKWLRPGEQFF. Together with reference TRBV25-1 and TRBJ2-1, the CDR3 gives the full variable domain: EADIYQTPRYLVIGTGKKITLECSQTMGHDKMYWYQQDPGMELHLIHYSYGVNSTEKGDLSSESTVSRIRTEHFPLTLESARPSHTSQYLCASSRGKWLRPGEQFFGPGTRLTVL.

CDR3 loop: CASSSGQRGAYEQYF. The CDR3 DNA reads as TGTGCCAGCAGCTCGGGTCAGCGGGGTGCCTACGAGCAGTACTTC. The V call is TRBV7-9, the J call TRBJ2-7; 7 bases fit TRBD2. The germline CDR1 and CDR2 sequences are SEHNR and FQNEAQ (reference sequence). V lost 4 bases to trimming and J lost 2 bases; unmatched junction nucleotides: 8. The CDR3 length is 15 residues.

The rearrangement uses TRBV12-3 or TRBV12-4 and TRBJ2-7; 8 bases agree with TRBD1. This CDR3 region has 14 residues. Trimming cost V 4 bases and J 2 bases; bases outside gene matches: 4. CDR3 region: CASSSGGPPYEQYF. The CDR3 DNA reads TGTGCCAGCAGTTCAGGGGGCCCCCCCTACGAGCAGTACTTC.

The gene calls are TRBV27 and TRBJ2-1; TRBD1 aligns across 7 bases. J was trimmed by 3 bases and V by 7 bases; bases with no gene match: 9. Germline CDR1 MNHEY, CDR2 SMNVEV (reference sequence). The CDR3 runs to 15 residues. The CDR3 sequence is CASTRRRTGYNEQFF. The CDR3, as DNA: TGTGCCAGCACCAGAAGGAGGACAGGCTACAATGAGCAGTTCTTC.

The chain has TRBV29-1 and TRBJ2-7, with TRBD2 as a possible D gene (6 bases). The CDR3 has 13 amino acids. The V and J ends lost 4 bases and 6 bases respectively, with 16 bases between them. CDR1 is SQVTM and CDR2 is ANQGSEA in the germline V gene. The CDR3 DNA follows: TGCAGCGTTGGTTCGGGGGAAGACGCCGAGCAGTACTTC. It translates to CSVGSGEDAEQYF.

This sequence joins TRBV28 and TRBJ1-1; the D gene is possibly TRBD1 (6 bases). The germline V gene has CDR1 MDHEN and CDR2 SYDVKM. The CDR3 spans 16 residues. V gave up 4 bases and J gave up 3 bases, with 18 bases separating them. The CDR3 region has the DNA TGTGCCAGCAGTTCAGGACAGCCGACGGATCACACTGAAGCTTTCTTT. This translates into CASSSGQPTDHTEAFF.

Regarding this clonotype: One junction end disagrees with the germline gene, perhaps due to a read error. The J gene is TRBJ1-1, the V gene TRBV4-1, with D uncertain. The CDR3 totals 13 residues. CDR1 and CDR2 (germline): MGHRA, YSYEKL. CDR3 coding DNA: TGCGCCAGCAGCCAAGGGCGGATCACTGAGGCTTTCTTT. Its protein is CASSQGRITEAFF.

The chain has TRBV7-9 and TRBJ2-7; TRBD1 might be the D (6 bases). The germline V and J ends were trimmed by 6 bases and 3 bases, with 9 bases remaining between them. The V gene's germline CDR1 is SEHNR and CDR2 FQNEAQ (reference sequence). The CDR3 has 12 residues. The CDR3 DNA sequence: TGTGCCAGCAGACTGGACAGCTACGAGCAGTACTTC. Its translation is CASRLDSYEQYF.

This clonotype has just a few counts. In DNA form, the CDR3 reads TGTGCCAGCAGCCAGGGTCGGACAGGGTCCTCCTACAATGAGCAGTTCTTC. Translating gives CASSQGRTGSSYNEQFF. V and J are TRBV3-1 and TRBJ2-1; 8 bases are a match to TRBD1. The CDR3 spans 17 residues. V was clipped by 3 bases and J by 0 bases; unmatched bases: 7. The germline gives CDR1 LGHDT, CDR2 YNNKEL (reference sequence).

This clonotype was seen only a few times. The chain links TRBV19 to TRBJ2-7; no reliable D call. Germline V gene lookup returns CDR1 LNHDA and CDR2 SQIVND (reference sequence). This CDR3 comprises 13 residues. V was shortened by 8 bases and J by 1 base, with 12 bases between the two germline ends. The CDR3 reads CASSWTDSYEQYF. In DNA form, the CDR3 reads TGTGCCAGTTCTTGGACCGATTCCTACGAGCAGTACTTC. The full variable domain, its missing parts supplied by reference TRBV19 and TRBJ2-7, is DGGITQSPKYLFRKEGQNVTLSCEQNLNHDAMYWYRQDPGQGLRLIYYSQIVNDFQKGDIAEGYSVSREKKESFPLTVTSAQKNPTAFYLCASSWTDSYEQYFGPGTRLTVT.

The V gene is TRBV24-1, the J gene TRBJ2-1, with D unresolved. CDR1 is KGHDR and CDR2 is SFDVKD in the germline V gene. The CDR3 is 14 residues long. Between the trimmed V and J ends, which lost 4 bases and 0 bases, there was a span of 6 bases. The CDR3: CATSDRSSYNEQFF. The CDR3 DNA is TGTGCCACCAGTGACAGGAGCTCCTACAATGAGCAGTTCTTC.

This chain connects TRBV30 to TRBJ1-5; 7 bases match TRBD1. The V gene end was trimmed by 5 bases and the J gene end by 7 bases; junction bases not matched to a gene: 5. The CDR3 has 12 residues. Germline CDR1 reads GTSNPN; CDR2 reads SVGIG (reference sequence). The CDR3 nucleotides read TGTGCCTGGGACAGGGATACCCAGCCCCAGCATTTT. Protein sequence: CAWDRDTQPQHF. Using reference TRBV30 and TRBJ1-5 for the parts outside the CDR3, the full variable domain is SQTIHQWPATLVQPVGSPLSLECTVEGTSNPNLYWYRQAAGRGLQLLFYSVGIGQISSEVPQNLSASRPQDRQFILSSKKLLLSDSGFYLCAWDRDTQPQHFGDGTRLSIL.

This clonotype was recorded a few times. V gene TRBV7-2 combines with J gene TRBJ1-1; D ambiguous. CDR1 is SGHTA, CDR2 FQGNSA, per germline. The CDR3 sequence is 12 residues long. V dropped 5 bases and J dropped 0 bases, with 4 bases sitting between them. CDR3 sequence (DNA): TGTGCCAGCAGCATAGTGAACACTGAAGCTTTCTTT. Protein: CASSIVNTEAFF.